This TCR beta chain is drawn from a study of OX40 agonist ivuxolimab in advanced cancers. The wider study: The drug used for patients, ivuxolimab, was an agonistic anti-OX40 (CD134) antibody. Study-level points and caveats: The study did not work out the antigen specificity of the expanded peripheral T cells. In general, CD8+ T cells held more expanded clones than CD4+ did, on average.

This CDR3 region has 14 residues. In germline, CDR1 is ENHRY, CDR2 SYGVKD. Germline trimming cut 5 bases from V and 4 bases from J; bases unmatched to any gene: 5. The study sampled blood at baseline, cycle 4 day 1, and cycle 7 day 1. Using immunoSEQ multiplex PCR, the repertoire was profiled, and TCRdb retains in-frame clones only, with some absent. The data hold 68,000 or so clones, with around nine tenths observed a single time. Details on this clone: Antigen specificity is unknown.

Sequenced material: CD4+ or CD8+ T cells sorted from blood, taken in a trial of the OX40 agonist ivuxolimab. The gene calls are TRBV10-3 and TRBJ2-5, with 9 positions matching TRBD2. This receptor was obtained from an adult with an advanced solid tumor such as melanoma, head and neck, liver or kidney cancer. The CDR3, as DNA: TGTGCCATCAGTATAGCGGGAGCGGCAGAGACCCAGTACTTC. Translated, it gives CAISIAGAAETQYF.